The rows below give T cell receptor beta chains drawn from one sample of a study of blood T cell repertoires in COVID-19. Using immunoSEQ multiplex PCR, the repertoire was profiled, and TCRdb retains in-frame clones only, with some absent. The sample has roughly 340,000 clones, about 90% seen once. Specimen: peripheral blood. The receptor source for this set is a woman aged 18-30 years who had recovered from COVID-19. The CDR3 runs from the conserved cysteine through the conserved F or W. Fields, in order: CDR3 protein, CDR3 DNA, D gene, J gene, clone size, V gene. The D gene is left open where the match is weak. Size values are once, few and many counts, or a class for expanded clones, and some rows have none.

CDR3 protein: CASSQPGNSWSVATNEKLFF
CDR3 DNA: TGCGCCAGCAGCCAACCCGGGAACTCCTGGTCCGTTGCAACTAATGAAAAACTGTTTTTT
D gene: .
J gene: TRBJ1-4
clone size: once
V gene: TRBV4-3

CDR3 protein: CASSPGGGEAFF
CDR3 DNA: TGTGCCAGTAGTCCCGGGGGGGGAGAAGCTTTCTTT
D gene: .
J gene: TRBJ1-1
clone size: .
V gene: TRBV19

CDR3 protein: CASSIGSRREGKNIQYF
CDR3 DNA: TGTGCCAGTAGTATTGGCTCGCGTAGGGAGGGGAAAAACATTCAGTACTTC
D gene: TRBD2
J gene: TRBJ2-4
clone size: .
V gene: TRBV19

CDR3 protein: CASSRTGTGYTF
CDR3 DNA: TGTGCCAGCAGTAGGACAGGGACTGGCTACACCTTC
D gene: TRBD1
J gene: TRBJ1-2
clone size: .
V gene: TRBV6-1

CDR3 protein: CASSQDRTSGTHEQFF
CDR3 DNA: TGTGCCAGCAGCCAAGATAGGACTAGCGGGACCCATGAGCAGTTCTTC
D gene: TRBD2
J gene: TRBJ2-1
clone size: .
V gene: TRBV3-1/TRBV3-2

CDR3 protein: CASSVGTADTQYF
CDR3 DNA: TGTGCCAGCAGCGTGGGGACAGCAGATACGCAGTATTTT
D gene: TRBD1
J gene: TRBJ2-3
clone size: .
V gene: TRBV9

CDR3 protein: CASSFRGQETQYF
CDR3 DNA: TGTGCCAGCAGTTTCAGGGGCCAAGAGACCCAGTACTTC
D gene: .
J gene: TRBJ2-5
clone size: .
V gene: TRBV12-3/TRBV12-4

CDR3 protein: CASSSPGQKDTEAFF
CDR3 DNA: TGTGCCAGCAGCTCTCCGGGACAGAAGGACACTGAAGCTTTCTTT
D gene: TRBD1
J gene: TRBJ1-1
clone size: .
V gene: TRBV7-9

CDR3 protein: CASSGRDSNEKLFF
CDR3 DNA: TGTGCCAGCAGCGGCCGGGACAGTAATGAAAAACTGTTTTTT
D gene: TRBD1
J gene: TRBJ1-4
clone size: .
V gene: TRBV5-8

CDR3 protein: CASRLWDSVETQYF
CDR3 DNA: TGTGCCAGCAGACTATGGGACTCCGTAGAGACCCAGTACTTC
D gene: .
J gene: TRBJ2-5
clone size: .
V gene: TRBV3-1/TRBV3-2

CDR3 protein: CASSQGGWGPAGGYTF
CDR3 DNA: TGCGCCAGCAGCCAAGGGGGGTGGGGGCCAGCAGGAGGCTACACCTTC
D gene: .
J gene: TRBJ1-2
clone size: .
V gene: TRBV4-3

CDR3 protein: CASSLMASGRAETQYF
CDR3 DNA: TGCGCCAGCAGCTTGATGGCTAGCGGGAGAGCGGAGACCCAGTACTTC
D gene: TRBD2
J gene: TRBJ2-5
clone size: .
V gene: TRBV5-1

CDR3 protein: CASSLSGPSTDTQYF
CDR3 DNA: TGCGCCAGCAGCTTGAGCGGACCTAGCACAGATACGCAGTATTTT
D gene: .
J gene: TRBJ2-3
clone size: .
V gene: TRBV5-1

CDR3 protein: CASSLVGTGGLTGNTIYF
CDR3 DNA: TGTGCCAGCAGCTTAGTTGGGACAGGGGGTTTAACCGGAAACACCATATATTTT
D gene: TRBD1
J gene: TRBJ1-3
clone size: .
V gene: TRBV7-9

CDR3 protein: CASSGAGVGETQYF
CDR3 DNA: TGTGCCAGCAGCGGAGCGGGAGTGGGCGAGACCCAGTACTTC
D gene: TRBD2
J gene: TRBJ2-5
clone size: .
V gene: TRBV5-5

CDR3 protein: CASGEPQGGGSGELFF
CDR3 DNA: TGTGCCAGTGGGGAACCCCAAGGAGGAGGTTCCGGGGAGCTGTTTTTT
D gene: .
J gene: TRBJ2-2
clone size: .
V gene: TRBV19

CDR3 protein: CASIPMDRENTGANVLTF
CDR3 DNA: TGTGCCAGCATTCCCATGGACAGAGAAAACACTGGGGCCAACGTCCTGACTTTC
D gene: .
J gene: TRBJ2-6
clone size: .
V gene: TRBV27

CDR3 protein: CASEEQGTFDGYTF
CDR3 DNA: TGCGCCAGCGAAGAACAGGGAACCTTTGATGGCTACACCTTC
D gene: .
J gene: TRBJ1-2
clone size: .
V gene: TRBV5-1

CDR3 protein: CASSLRGTSEKQTTGANVLTF
CDR3 DNA: TGCGCCAGCAGCTTGCGGGGGACTAGCGAGAAACAAACTACTGGGGCCAACGTCCTGACTTTC
D gene: TRBD2
J gene: TRBJ2-6
clone size: .
V gene: TRBV5-1

CDR3 protein: CASSFGQGAPGYTF
CDR3 DNA: TGTGCCAGCAGCTTCGGACAGGGGGCGCCCGGCTACACCTTC
D gene: TRBD1
J gene: TRBJ1-2
clone size: .
V gene: TRBV11-2

CDR3 protein: CASSLRATGQETQYF
CDR3 DNA: TGTGCCAGCAGCTTACGCGCGACAGGGCAAGAGACCCAGTACTTC
D gene: TRBD1
J gene: TRBJ2-5
clone size: .
V gene: TRBV11-3

CDR3 protein: CASSEGSGDTDTQYF
CDR3 DNA: TGCGCCAGCAGTGAGGGTAGCGGGGACACAGATACGCAGTATTTT
D gene: TRBD2
J gene: TRBJ2-3
clone size: .
V gene: TRBV10-1

CDR3 protein: CASRLGTVRGGGTDTQYF
CDR3 DNA: TGTGCAAGTCGCTTAGGGACCGTACGAGGAGGAGGCACAGATACGCAGTATTTT
D gene: .
J gene: TRBJ2-3
clone size: .
V gene: TRBV12-2

CDR3 protein: CASRPWDSLNSPLHF
CDR3 DNA: TGTGCCAGCAGACCATGGGACAGCCTAAATTCACCCCTCCACTTT
D gene: TRBD1
J gene: TRBJ1-6
clone size: .
V gene: TRBV27

CDR3 protein: CASSLSAADQQFF
CDR3 DNA: TGTGCCAGCAGCTTGTCGGCAGCGGATCAGCAGTTCTTC
D gene: .
J gene: TRBJ2-1
clone size: .
V gene: TRBV5-4

CDR3 protein: CASSRTGKNTEAFF
CDR3 DNA: TGTGCCAGCAGCCGGACAGGGAAAAACACTGAAGCTTTCTTT
D gene: TRBD1
J gene: TRBJ1-1
clone size: .
V gene: TRBV6-1

CDR3 protein: CASSLARRSNEQFF
CDR3 DNA: TGTGCCAGCAGCTTAGCGAGGCGTTCCAATGAGCAGTTCTTC
D gene: .
J gene: TRBJ2-1
clone size: .
V gene: TRBV7-8

CDR3 protein: CASSFVNRPGELFF
CDR3 DNA: TGTGCCAGCAGCTTTGTGAACAGGCCCGGGGAGCTGTTTTTT
D gene: .
J gene: TRBJ2-2
clone size: .
V gene: TRBV11-3

CDR3 protein: CASSPMTTQVGDEQFF
CDR3 DNA: TGTGCCAGCAGCCCTATGACTACTCAAGTTGGGGATGAGCAGTTCTTC
D gene: .
J gene: TRBJ2-1
clone size: .
V gene: TRBV14

CDR3 protein: CASSMGLAGGPGTDTQYF
CDR3 DNA: TGTGCCAGTAGTATGGGACTAGCGGGAGGGCCGGGCACAGATACGCAGTATTTT
D gene: TRBD2
J gene: TRBJ2-3
clone size: .
V gene: TRBV19

CDR3 protein: CASSLWTGSGNTIYF
CDR3 DNA: TGTGCCAGCAGCTTATGGACAGGTTCTGGAAACACCATATATTTT
D gene: TRBD1
J gene: TRBJ1-3
clone size: .
V gene: TRBV11-2

CDR3 protein: CASSKKRYSPLHF
CDR3 DNA: TGTGCCAGCAGCAAAAAGAGATATTCACCCCTCCACTTT
D gene: .
J gene: TRBJ1-6
clone size: .
V gene: TRBV14

CDR3 protein: CASSKVLAASGANVLTF
CDR3 DNA: TGTGCCAGCAGCAAAGTGCTAGCGGCCTCTGGGGCCAACGTCCTGACTTTC
D gene: .
J gene: TRBJ2-6
clone size: .
V gene: TRBV21-1

CDR3 protein: CAWSKYRVGYTF
CDR3 DNA: TGTGCCTGGAGTAAATACAGGGTAGGCTACACCTTC
D gene: .
J gene: TRBJ1-2
clone size: .
V gene: TRBV30

CDR3 protein: CASSSRSGKVYNEQFF
CDR3 DNA: TGTGCCAGCAGTTCACGTAGCGGGAAAGTCTACAATGAGCAGTTCTTC
D gene: TRBD2
J gene: TRBJ2-1
clone size: .
V gene: TRBV27

CDR3 protein: CASSLEQITDTQYF
CDR3 DNA: TGTGCCAGCAGCTTAGAACAGATCACAGATACGCAGTATTTT
D gene: .
J gene: TRBJ2-3
clone size: .
V gene: TRBV11-3

CDR3 protein: CAWGGTGHSPLHF
CDR3 DNA: TGTGCCTGGGGGGGGACAGGCCATTCACCCCTCCACTTT
D gene: TRBD1
J gene: TRBJ1-6
clone size: .
V gene: TRBV30

CDR3 protein: CASSLWWTSGRDTQYF
CDR3 DNA: TGTGCCAGCAGCTTGTGGTGGACTAGCGGGAGAGATACGCAGTATTTT
D gene: TRBD2
J gene: TRBJ2-3
clone size: .
V gene: TRBV5-6

CDR3 protein: CASSSRQGSEKLFF
CDR3 DNA: TGCGCCAGCAGCTCCCGACAGGGGAGTGAAAAACTGTTTTTT
D gene: TRBD1
J gene: TRBJ1-4
clone size: .
V gene: TRBV5-1

CDR3 protein: CATSRDRGTAGTNSPLHF
CDR3 DNA: TGTGCCACCAGCAGAGATCGGGGTACCGCAGGTACCAATTCACCCCTCCACTTT
D gene: .
J gene: TRBJ1-6
clone size: .
V gene: TRBV15

CDR3 protein: CASSLTYNTEAFF
CDR3 DNA: TGTGCCAGCAGCTTGACCTACAACACTGAAGCTTTCTTT
D gene: .
J gene: TRBJ1-1
clone size: once
V gene: TRBV5-6

CDR3 protein: CASSVTAYPYNEQFF
CDR3 DNA: TGTGCCAGCAGTGTGACAGCTTACCCGTACAATGAGCAGTTCTTC
D gene: .
J gene: TRBJ2-1
clone size: .
V gene: TRBV27

CDR3 protein: CASSNGPLAGVNEQFF
CDR3 DNA: TGTGCCAGCAGCAACGGACCACTAGCGGGAGTCAATGAGCAGTTCTTC
D gene: TRBD2
J gene: TRBJ2-1
clone size: .
V gene: TRBV7-9

CDR3 protein: CASSPGTSGSNEQFF
CDR3 DNA: TGTGCCAGCAGTCCCGGGACTAGCGGGAGTAATGAGCAGTTCTTC
D gene: TRBD2
J gene: TRBJ2-1
clone size: .
V gene: TRBV27

CDR3 protein: CASSLVPPPGQVRYTGELFF
CDR3 DNA: TGTGCCAGCAGCTTAGTCCCACCCCCGGGACAAGTACGGTACACCGGGGAGCTGTTTTTT
D gene: .
J gene: TRBJ2-2
clone size: .
V gene: TRBV7-8

CDR3 protein: CASSLGGAPTEAFF
CDR3 DNA: TGTGCCAGCAGCCTCGGGGGGGCCCCCACTGAAGCTTTCTTT
D gene: .
J gene: TRBJ1-1
clone size: .
V gene: TRBV7-2

CDR3 protein: CASSRLGTGRTEAFF
CDR3 DNA: TGTGCCAGCAGCCGTCTGGGGACAGGGAGAACTGAAGCTTTCTTT
D gene: TRBD1
J gene: TRBJ1-1
clone size: .
V gene: TRBV27

CDR3 protein: CASSPGTDLPGELFF
CDR3 DNA: TGCGCCAGCAGCCCCGGGACAGACCTCCCCGGGGAGCTGTTTTTT
D gene: TRBD1
J gene: TRBJ2-2
clone size: .
V gene: TRBV5-1